The next 31 T cell receptor beta chains were all read from a single sample in a study of T cell changes during pregnancy in multiple sclerosis. Assay: immunoSEQ multiplex PCR; the TCRdb copy retains only in-frame clones and omits some. The top ten clones hold about 3% of a sample with 88,000 or so clones, under 95% of them seen once. The input for sequencing was peripheral blood, taken before pregnancy. The receptor set was obtained from a female donor with multiple sclerosis, enrolled in a pregnancy study.

V gene TRBV6-1 combines with J gene TRBJ2-5, with 12 bases lining up with TRBD1. The V and J ends lost 0 bases and 5 bases, in that order; junction bases with no gene match: 13. The CDR3 spans 19 residues. CDR1 and CDR2 (germline): MNHNS, SASEGT. The CDR3 is CASSEAQGTGQGAKETQYF. CDR3 DNA sequence: TGTGCCAGCAGTGAAGCGCAGGGGACGGGACAGGGGGCTAAGGAGACCCAGTACTTC.

CDR3 nucleotide sequence: TGTGCCAGCAGTTTACGACAGGGATTTATCAATGAGCAGTTCTTC. Translated: CASSLRQGFINEQFF. The V gene is TRBV27, the J gene TRBJ2-1; 7 bases agree with TRBD1. The CDR3 has 15 residues. Germline CDR1 and CDR2: MNHEY and SMNVEV (reference sequence). V shed 2 bases and J 6 bases; nucleotides not matched to a gene: 7.

The chain has TRBV9 and TRBJ1-1; TRBD1 is a possible D gene (6 bases). This CDR3 region has 16 residues. Looked up from germline, CDR1 is SGDLS and CDR2 is YYNGEE. Trimming cost V 0 bases and J 2 bases, with 14 bases left between them. Here the CDR3 DNA reads TGTGCCAGCAGCGTAGTTGGCGGGGGCGCTAACACTGAAGCTTTCTTT. It is translated as CASSVVGGGANTEAFF.

The rearrangement uses TRBV4-2 and TRBJ2-7, with 7 bases lining up with TRBD2. The CDR3 has 15 residues. After removal of 4 bases from V and 1 base from J, the junction contained 7 bases not matched to a gene. CDR1 LGHNA and CDR2 YNFKEQ come from the germline V gene. CDR3 in DNA: TGTGCCAGCAGCCGCGAGGGAGCGGGGTCCTACGAGCAGTACTTC. Translating it yields CASSREGAGSYEQYF.

This sequence joins TRBV29-1 and TRBJ2-1, with a tentative D call TRBD2 (5 bases). This CDR3 has 13 amino acids. The V gene lost 4 bases and the J gene lost 3 bases, with 10 bases spanning the gap. CDR1 SQVTM and CDR2 ANQGSEA come from the germline V gene. The CDR3 spells CSVGPGNYNEQFF. The CDR3 bases are TGCAGCGTTGGACCGGGGAACTACAATGAGCAGTTCTTC.

The chain couples TRBV9 to TRBJ2-2, with D perhaps TRBD2 (6 bases). V was clipped by 4 bases and J by 4 bases, with 17 bases between them. The germline CDR1 and CDR2 sequences are SGDLS and YYNGEE. The CDR3 runs to 16 residues. The CDR3 sequence: CASSRGRGDSTGELFF. DNA for the CDR3: TGTGCCAGCAGCAGAGGAAGAGGGGACTCCACCGGGGAGCTGTTTTTT.

This chain joins TRBV15 and TRBJ2-1; TRBD2 aligns across 10 bases. With 3 bases clipped from V and 6 bases from J, the junction kept 8 bases outside the gene matches. CDR3 size: 16 residues. The germline V gene encodes CDR1 LNHNV and CDR2 YYDKDF (reference sequence). CDR3 sequence reads: CATSSGGLAFPNEQFF. The CDR3 nucleotides read TGTGCCACCAGCAGTGGGGGACTAGCGTTCCCCAATGAGCAGTTCTTC. Combining the CDR3 with reference TRBV15 and TRBJ2-1 gives the whole variable domain DAMVIQNPRYQVTQFGKPVTLSCSQTLNHNVMYWYQQKSSQAPKLLFHYYDKDFNNEADTPDNFQSRRPNTSFCFLDIRSPGLGDTAMYLCATSSGGLAFPNEQFFGPGTRLTVL.

The V call is TRBV10-3, the J call TRBJ2-1, with TRBD2 matching over 7 bases. Trimming cost V 10 bases and J 8 bases; bases outside gene matches: 11. This CDR3 is 13 amino acids long. From germline, CDR1 is ENHRY and CDR2 SYGVKD. CDR3 sequence: CATREKGGDEQFF. CDR3 DNA: TGTGCCACAAGGGAGAAGGGAGGGGATGAGCAGTTCTTC.

The rearrangement links TRBV29-1 to TRBJ2-6, with a possible D match to TRBD2 (5 bases). CDR1 is SQVTM and CDR2 is ANQGSEA in the germline V gene. Deletions cut 4 bases from V and 0 bases from J, with 7 bases between. The CDR3 extends over 14 amino acids. The CDR3 nucleotides read TGCAGCGTTGGCGGAGGCTCTGGGGCCAACGTCCTGACTTTC. Translation: CSVGGGSGANVLTF.

A single count supports this clone. This rearrangement joins TRBV27 to TRBJ2-7; D perhaps matches TRBD1 (6 bases). CDR3 length: 12 amino acids. The V gene's germline CDR1 is MNHEY and CDR2 SMNVEV (reference sequence). The V end lost 7 bases, the J end lost 6 bases, and 13 bases lay between the germline ends. CDR3 loop: CASTGDVGEQYF. DNA for the CDR3: TGTGCCAGCACAGGGGACGTGGGCGAGCAGTACTTC.

The chain carries TRBV29-1 and TRBJ2-1; TRBD1 aligns across 8 bases. Germline V gene lookup returns CDR1 SQVTM and CDR2 ANQGSEA. The ends lost 7 bases at V and 4 bases at J; junction bases unmatched: 9. This CDR3 comprises 14 residues. CDR3 coding DNA: TGCAGCGCTCAGGTCGGGACAGGATACAATGAGCAGTTCTTC. This encodes CSAQVGTGYNEQFF.

V and J are TRBV12-5 and TRBJ2-5; 11 nucleotides agree with TRBD2. Losses at the gene ends were 4 bases for V and 1 base for J; bases not matched to a gene: 11. The CDR3 has 18 amino acids. Per the germline V gene, CDR1 is LGHNT and CDR2 is FRNRAP. CDR3 amino acids: CASGYRSGLAGLQETQYF. In DNA form, the CDR3 reads TGTGCTAGTGGTTATAGGTCCGGACTAGCGGGCCTCCAAGAGACCCAGTACTTC.

The chain couples TRBV19 to TRBJ1-2, with D unclear. Trimming cost V 4 bases and J 2 bases, with 8 bases left between them. There are 13 residues in the CDR3. CDR1 and CDR2 from the germline V gene are LNHDA and SQIVND (reference sequence). This CDR3 reads CASSRQFNYGYTF. As DNA, the CDR3 is TGTGCCAGTAGTAGACAATTCAACTATGGCTACACCTTC.

This sequence joins TRBV7-9 and TRBJ2-7; a possible D gene is TRBD1 (6 bases). The CDR3 is 12 amino acids. Deletions cut 2 bases from V and 5 bases from J, with 7 bases between. Germline V gene lookup returns CDR1 SEHNR and CDR2 FQNEAQ (reference sequence). Here the CDR3 DNA reads TGTGCCAGCAGCTTAACAGGGCACGAGCAGTACTTC. Its translation: CASSLTGHEQYF.

The V call is TRBV19, the J call TRBJ2-3; 8 nucleotides line up with TRBD2. This CDR3 contains 15 residues. Germline CDR1 is LNHDA and CDR2 is SQIVND (reference sequence). Unmatched junction bases numbered 13, after V lost 7 bases and J lost 7 bases. The CDR3 loop reads CASTSFSGRGNTQYF. CDR3 nucleotide sequence: TGTGCCAGTACATCCTTCAGCGGGAGAGGAAATACGCAGTATTTT.

V usage is TRBV11-3 and J usage is TRBJ2-1; D gene ambiguous. CDR3 length: 14 amino acids. Trimming removed 5 bases from V and 4 bases from J, with 12 bases in between. CDR1 SGHNT and CDR2 YENEEA come from the germline V gene. The CDR3 nucleotides are TGTGCCAGCAGCAGGCGGAAAGAGTACAATGAGCAGTTCTTC. Encoded protein: CASSRRKEYNEQFF.

The chain combines TRBV5-4 with TRBJ2-1; D might be TRBD1 (6 bases). Trimming left V 4 bases short and J 0 bases short, with 17 bases between. There are 17 residues in the CDR3. CDR1 is SGHNT, CDR2 YYREEE, per germline (reference sequence). CDR3 nucleotide sequence: TGTGCCAGCAGCCACGAACCCAGGGGACACTCCTACAATGAGCAGTTCTTC. It codes for CASSHEPRGHSYNEQFF.

The chain is built from TRBV13 and TRBJ2-7; 7 nucleotides match TRBD2. Germline CDR1 and CDR2: PRHDT and FYEKMQ (reference sequence). The CDR3 has 14 residues. With 5 bases clipped from V and 3 bases from J, the junction kept 7 bases outside the gene matches. The CDR3 bases are TGTGCCAGCAGCACGCCCGGGAGGAGCTACGAGCAGTACTTC. This sequence encodes CASSTPGRSYEQYF. Complete variable domain (other parts from reference TRBV13 and TRBJ2-7): AAGVIQSPRHLIKEKRETATLKCYPIPRHDTVYWYQQGPGQDPQFLISFYEKMQSDKGSIPDRFSAQQFSDYHSELNMSSLELGDSALYFCASSTPGRSYEQYFGPGTRLTVT.

V gene TRBV30 combines with J gene TRBJ2-7; tentatively, D is TRBD1 (6 bases). The germline V gene encodes CDR1 GTSNPN and CDR2 SVGIG (reference sequence). The CDR3 length is 13 residues. The ends were cut back, 2 bases at V and 7 bases at J, with 15 bases in the middle. CDR3 sequence: CAWSPDSLGEQYF. The CDR3 region has the DNA TGTGCCTGGAGTCCGGACAGTCTGGGGGAGCAGTACTTC.

V usage is TRBV7-2 and J usage is TRBJ2-2; the match to TRBD2 covers 10 bases. Looked up from germline, CDR1 is SGHTA and CDR2 is FQGNSA. Losses at the gene ends were 5 bases for V and 6 bases for J; bases not matched to a gene: 6. There are 15 residues in the CDR3. The CDR3 region is CASSLPAGGPGELFF. The CDR3 DNA follows: TGTGCCAGCAGCCTCCCAGCGGGAGGGCCCGGGGAGCTGTTTTTT.

This clone was recorded once. This chain connects TRBV10-3 to TRBJ2-7, with 10 bases aligning to TRBD2. V shed 6 bases and J 7 bases; nucleotides not matched to a gene: 9. Germline V CDR1 and CDR2: ENHRY, SYGVKD. This CDR3 region has 14 residues. Here the CDR3 reads CAIRGAGGFMEQYF. Written as DNA, the CDR3 is TGTGCCATCAGAGGAGCGGGAGGGTTTATGGAGCAGTACTTC.

The CDR3 DNA reads TGTGCCTGGAGTGTACCCAGGGGGGATACTGAAGCTTTCTTT. Its protein is CAWSVPRGDTEAFF. The chain has TRBV30 and TRBJ1-1; 7 bases fit TRBD1. The CDR3 is 14 amino acids. V gave up 0 bases and J gave up 5 bases; unmatched junction bases: 6. The V gene's germline CDR1 is GTSNPN and CDR2 SVGIG (reference sequence).

Details on this clone: This sample includes further DNA sequences coding for the same CDR3. V usage is TRBV27 and J usage is TRBJ1-5; 11 bases agree with TRBD1. V lost 2 bases, J lost 4 bases, and 1 base stayed unmatched. Germline CDR1 is MNHEY and CDR2 is SMNVEV (reference sequence). This CDR3 region has 15 residues. The CDR3 spells CASSLGTGGNQPQHF. CDR3 DNA sequence: TGTGCCAGCAGTTTAGGGACAGGGGGAAATCAGCCCCAGCATTTT.

The chain recombines TRBV9 with TRBJ2-1, with a weak D call TRBD2 (5 bases). Germline assignment: CDR1 SGDLS and CDR2 YYNGEE. Trimming shortened V by 4 bases and J by 5 bases, and 16 bases separated the two germline ends. The CDR3 is made up of 15 amino acids. CDR3 in amino acids: CASSPRGAAHNEQFF. The CDR3 nucleotides read TGTGCCAGCAGCCCCCGGGGAGCTGCCCACAATGAGCAGTTCTTC. The whole variable domain, filled in from reference TRBV9 and TRBJ2-1, reads DSGVTQTPKHLITATGQRVTLRCSPRSGDLSVYWYQQSLDQGLQFLIQYYNGEERAKGNILERFSAQQFPDLHSELNLSSLELGDSALYFCASSPRGAAHNEQFFGPGTRLTVL.

The chain combines TRBV5-6 with TRBJ2-5; 12 nucleotides match TRBD2. Losses at the gene ends were 2 bases for V and 4 bases for J; bases not matched to a gene: 6. CDR1 and CDR2 from the germline V gene are SGHDT and YYEEEE. The CDR3 spans 16 residues. CDR3 sequence (DNA): TGTGCCAGCAGCTTACCGGGACTAGCGGGCGGAGAGACCCAGTACTTC. Its protein is CASSLPGLAGGETQYF.

The V call is TRBV28, the J call TRBJ1-5, with D possibly TRBD1 on 5 matching bases. The CDR3 contains 18 residues. CDR1 is MDHEN and CDR2 is SYDVKM in the germline V gene. The V end lost 3 bases, the J end lost 5 bases, and 23 bases lay between the germline ends. The CDR3 protein is CASSFPLGAGRRDQPQHF. In DNA, the CDR3 is TGTGCCAGCAGTTTTCCGCTTGGAGCGGGACGAAGAGATCAGCCCCAGCATTTT.

This sequence joins TRBV5-1 and TRBJ2-7; 10 nucleotides agree with TRBD1. Germline-derived CDR1 and CDR2 are SGHRS and YFSETQ. Trimming cost V 3 bases and J 1 base; bases outside gene matches: 7. CDR3 length: 16 amino acids. The CDR3 nucleotides are TGCGCCAGCAGCTGGTCCGGGACAGGGGTTTCCTACGAGCAGTACTTC. The encoded protein is CASSWSGTGVSYEQYF.

The chain uses TRBV7-9 and TRBJ2-7; TRBD1 aligns across 7 bases. The CDR3 totals 15 residues. The V and J ends lost 5 bases and 0 bases, in that order; junction bases with no gene match: 7. CDR1 is SEHNR and CDR2 is FQNEAQ in the germline V gene (reference sequence). The CDR3 coding sequence is TGTGCCAGCAGCCACCGGGACAGTGTCTCCTACGAGCAGTACTTC. Encoded protein: CASSHRDSVSYEQYF. Using reference TRBV7-9 and TRBJ2-7 for the parts outside the CDR3, the full variable domain is DTGVSQNPRHKITKRGQNVTFRCDPISEHNRLYWYRQTLGQGPEFLTYFQNEAQLEKSRLLSDRFSAERPKGSFSTLEIQRTEQGDSAMYLCASSHRDSVSYEQYFGPGTRLTVT.

The chain has TRBV29-1 and TRBJ2-5, with TRBD2 identical over 9 bases. Germline loops: CDR1 SQVTM, CDR2 ANQGSEA. V was clipped by 8 bases and J by 5 bases; unmatched bases: 9. The CDR3 sequence is 13 residues long. The CDR3 bases are TGCAGCTCCGGGCGCGGGAGGGAGGAGACCCAGTACTTC. Residues: CSSGRGREETQYF.

The J gene is TRBJ2-3, the V gene TRBV28; no clear D gene. Germline V gene data show CDR1 as MDHEN and CDR2 as SYDVKM. Trimming cost V 3 bases and J 2 bases, with 9 bases left between them. The length of the CDR3 is 14 residues. CDR3 nucleotide sequence: TGTGCCAGCAGTTTTGCAGGTCTCACAGATACGCAGTATTTT. Translation gives CASSFAGLTDTQYF. Together with reference TRBV28 and TRBJ2-3, the CDR3 gives the full variable domain: DVKVTQSSRYLVKRTGEKVFLECVQDMDHENMFWYRQDPGLGLRLIYFSYDVKMKEKGDIPEGYSVSREKKERFSLILESASTNQTSMYLCASSFAGLTDTQYFGPGTRLTVL.

The chain joins TRBV5-1 to TRBJ2-3, with a possible D match to TRBD1 (6 bases). This CDR3 is 16 amino acids long. Germline CDR1 and CDR2: SGHRS and YFSETQ. The V end was cut by 0 bases, the J end by 0 bases, with 11 bases between. CDR3 sequence (DNA): TGCGCCAGCAGCTTGGACCCACAGGGCAGCACAGATACGCAGTATTTT. It translates to CASSLDPQGSTDTQYF.